These 24 T cell receptor beta chains came from one sample sequenced in a study of cytotoxic CD8 clonotypes in ibrutinib-treated CLL. The table came from immunoSEQ multiplex PCR; TCRdb's copy has only in-frame clones and leaves some out. The profile shows some 80,000 clones, about four fifths of them singletons. The source was PBMCs, collected after 12 months of ibrutinib treatment. These receptor sequences come from a human donor with chronic lymphocytic leukemia.

The chain combines TRBV19 with TRBJ2-3; TRBD2 aligns across 13 bases. This CDR3 has 17 residues. Germline values: CDR1 LNHDA, CDR2 SQIVND (reference sequence). The V gene end was trimmed by 8 bases and the J gene end by 4 bases; junction bases not matched to a gene: 12. The CDR3 sequence is CASGRTSGRADADTQYF. CDR3 DNA sequence: TGTGCCAGTGGCCGAACTAGCGGGAGGGCCGACGCAGATACGCAGTATTTT.

This rearrangement joins TRBV7-2 to TRBJ2-3; 10 bases are shared with TRBD2. Per germline, CDR1 SGHTA and CDR2 FQGNSA. The CDR3 has 15 amino acids. The V and J ends lost 5 bases and 10 bases, in that order; junction bases with no gene match: 12. The CDR3 is CASSRTSGGLGAQYF. CDR3 bases: TGTGCCAGCAGCCGGACTAGCGGCGGGCTGGGTGCGCAGTATTTT.

The gene calls are TRBV5-5 and TRBJ1-2; D is perhaps TRBD1 (6 bases). Germline loops: CDR1 SGHKS, CDR2 YYEKEE (reference sequence). With 6 bases removed from V and 8 bases from J, the gap between germline ends came to 11 bases. The CDR3 loop spans 11 amino acids. CDR3 in DNA: TGTGCCAGCACGCACGGGGGCGGCTACACCTTC. Amino acid sequence: CASTHGGGYTF. The whole variable domain, filled in from reference TRBV5-5 and TRBJ1-2, reads DAGVTQSPTHLIKTRGQQVTLRCSPISGHKSVSWYQQVLGQGPQFIFQYYEKEERGRGNFPDRFSARQFPNYSSELNVNALLLGDSALYLCASTHGGGYTFGSGTRLTVV.

The rearrangement joins TRBV9 to TRBJ1-3, with D unresolved. The CDR3 is 16 amino acids. From germline, CDR1 is SGDLS and CDR2 YYNGEE. Trimming stripped 0 bases from V and 0 bases from J, with 10 bases between. CDR3: CASSVENPGSGNTIYF. In DNA form, the CDR3 reads TGTGCCAGCAGCGTAGAAAACCCCGGCTCTGGAAACACCATATATTTT.

This chain joins TRBV27 and TRBJ2-3; D gene uncertain. The CDR3 consists of 14 residues. Looked up from germline, CDR1 is MNHEY and CDR2 is SMNVEV (reference sequence). Trimming took off 3 bases at V and 4 bases at J, with 11 bases between the two ends. DNA of the CDR3: TGTGCCAGCAGTTTTGGAGTTGGCCCAGATACGCAGTATTTT. This encodes CASSFGVGPDTQYF.

The CDR3 DNA reads as TGTGCCAGCAGAGCCGCTTCTGGTAATGAGCAGTTCTTC. As protein: CASRAASGNEQFF. This chain joins TRBV7-7 and TRBJ2-1; unclear D gene. CDR1 SSHAT and CDR2 FNYEAQ come from the germline V gene (reference sequence). This CDR3 is built from 13 residues. Trimming shortened V by 6 bases and J by 7 bases, and 13 bases separated the two germline ends.

Regarding this clone: Different DNA sequences within this sample yield the same CDR3. V and J are TRBV5-6 and TRBJ2-5, with D possibly TRBD2 on 6 matching bases. Trimming shortened V by 1 base and J by 5 bases, and 15 bases separated the two germline ends. Germline CDR1 is SGHDT and CDR2 is YYEEEE. This CDR3 comprises 15 residues. In DNA, the CDR3 is TGTGCCAGCAGCTTGTTTCTAGCCGGAGGGGAGACCCAGTACTTC. Amino acids: CASSLFLAGGETQYF. Combining the CDR3 with reference TRBV5-6 and TRBJ2-5 gives the whole variable domain DAGVTQSPTHLIKTRGQQVTLRCSPKSGHDTVSWYQQALGQGPQFIFQYYEEEERQRGNFPDRFSGHQFPNYSSELNVNALLLGDSALYLCASSLFLAGGETQYFGPGTRLLVL.

The CDR3 nucleotides are TGTGCCAGCAGCCCTCGCGGGGGCTATGGCTACACCTTC. Residues: CASSPRGGYGYTF. The chain is built from TRBV7-8 and TRBJ1-2; D is perhaps TRBD1 (5 bases). This CDR3 region has 13 residues. Germline loops: CDR1 SGHVS, CDR2 FQNEAQ. With 5 bases removed from V and 4 bases from J, the gap between germline ends came to 11 bases.

This chain uses TRBV5-1 with TRBJ1-1; maybe TRBD1 (5 bases). Trimming pared 4 bases from V and 1 base from J, leaving 17 bases between. Germline assignment: CDR1 SGHRS and CDR2 YFSETQ. The CDR3 contains 16 residues. DNA of the CDR3: TGCGCCAGCAGCCCCGGGCCCGGGACGGGGAACACTGAAGCTTTCTTT. Translating it yields CASSPGPGTGNTEAFF.

In this sample, this clone turned up a few times. This chain's CDR3 is CASSPTGTDRNTEAFF. The CDR3 bases are TGTGCCAGCAGCCCAACCGGGACGGACCGAAACACTGAAGCTTTCTTT. V gene TRBV9 combines with J gene TRBJ1-1; the D gene is possibly TRBD1 (5 bases). The CDR3 sequence is 16 residues long. Germline V gene data show CDR1 as SGDLS and CDR2 as YYNGEE. V lost 4 bases to trimming and J lost 2 bases, with 18 bases between them.

The chain combines TRBV6-1 with TRBJ1-1; the D is unclear. This CDR3 is built from 13 residues. Germline lookup yields CDR1 MNHNS and CDR2 SASEGT. V dropped 1 base and J dropped 8 bases, with 11 bases sitting between them. The CDR3 DNA reads TGTGCCAGCAGTGAAGGTGGGTCGCGGGAAGCTTTCTTT. Protein product: CASSEGGSREAFF.

This sequence joins TRBV4-1 and TRBJ2-3; no clear D gene. V shed 0 bases and J shed 3 bases, with 7 bases lying between them. CDR3 length: 14 amino acids. Germline V CDR1 and CDR2: MGHRA, YSYEKL. The CDR3 DNA follows: TGCGCCAGCAGCCAAGAGAGGCCAACAGATACGCAGTATTTT. Encoded protein: CASSQERPTDTQYF.

CDR3 sequence (DNA): TGCGCCAGCAGCTTGTCGTCGGACCAGCCCCAGCATTTT. Translation gives CASSLSSDQPQHF. The gene calls are TRBV5-1 and TRBJ1-5; the D is unclear. V dropped 1 base and J dropped 7 bases, with 9 bases sitting between them. Germline V CDR1 and CDR2: SGHRS, YFSETQ. There are 13 residues in the CDR3.

V is TRBV2 and J is TRBJ2-3, with 16 bases that match TRBD2. The germline V gene encodes CDR1 SNHLY and CDR2 FYNNEI. The CDR3 covers 16 residues. V lost 6 bases, J lost 8 bases, and 8 bases stayed unmatched. CDR3 amino acids: CASRPPGTSGGATQYF. The DNA of the CDR3 is TGTGCCAGCAGGCCCCCCGGGACTAGCGGGGGGGCTACGCAGTATTTT.

This chain uses TRBV11-3 with TRBJ2-6; no firm D call. Trimming shortened V by 5 bases and J by 0 bases, and 17 bases separated the two germline ends. Germline-derived CDR1 and CDR2 are SGHNT and YENEEA. This CDR3 has 18 amino acids. CDR3 in amino acids: CASSPGRAFSSGANVLTF. In nucleotides, the CDR3 is TGTGCCAGCAGCCCCGGCCGGGCGTTCAGCTCTGGGGCCAACGTCCTGACTTTC.

The chain joins TRBV18 to TRBJ1-2; a possible D gene is TRBD1 (5 bases). The CDR3 spans 14 residues. The germline gives CDR1 KGHSH, CDR2 LQKENI. Trimming shortened V by 8 bases and J by 4 bases, and 17 bases separated the two germline ends. CDR3: CASPPQAGGYGYTF. CDR3 bases: TGTGCCAGCCCCCCGCAGGCGGGGGGCTATGGCTACACCTTC.

The chain has TRBV27 and TRBJ2-1; 7 bases fit TRBD1. This CDR3 spans 17 amino acids. V was pared by 2 bases and J by 2 bases, with 9 bases of the junction left unmatched. Germline values: CDR1 MNHEY, CDR2 SMNVEV (reference sequence). The DNA for the CDR3 is TGTGCCAGCAGTTTAAATCGGCCGGGACAGCCCTACAATGAGCAGTTCTTC. It yields the protein CASSLNRPGQPYNEQFF.

CDR3: CASRETVYSNQPQHF. In DNA, the CDR3 is TGTGCCAGCCGGGAGACAGTTTATAGCAATCAGCCCCAGCATTTT. The chain joins TRBV2 to TRBJ1-5, with D tentatively TRBD1 (5 bases). The CDR3 totals 15 residues. V shed 8 bases and J shed 0 bases, with 14 bases lying between them. CDR1 and CDR2 (germline): SNHLY, FYNNEI.

The chain employs TRBV6-5 and TRBJ2-7; 10 bases line up with TRBD1. Germline V CDR1 and CDR2: MNHEY, SVGAGI. With V trimmed by 6 bases and J by 3 bases, 8 bases remained unmatched. This CDR3 spans 15 amino acids. The CDR3 DNA reads as TGTGCCAGCAGCCGACAGGACAGGGGGTTCTACGAGCAGTACTTC. Its protein is CASSRQDRGFYEQYF.

The J gene is TRBJ2-2, the V gene TRBV28; 10 nucleotides agree with TRBD1. Germline V CDR1 and CDR2: MDHEN, SYDVKM. This CDR3 contains 16 residues. The V segment lost 1 base and the J segment 7 bases; nucleotides outside the gene matches: 6. In nucleotides, the CDR3 is TGTGCCAGCAGTTTATTCCTTGGACAGGGGGACGGGGAGCTGTTTTTT. Its translation is CASSLFLGQGDGELFF.

The gene calls are TRBV10-3 and TRBJ1-1; D is undetermined. This CDR3 region has 11 residues. V lost 10 bases, J lost 4 bases, and 10 bases lay in between. Germline CDR1 and CDR2: ENHRY and SYGVKD. CDR3 sequence (DNA): TGTGCCACCCGACGGGTCACTGAAGCTTTCTTT. This gives the protein CATRRVTEAFF.

This clone was seen a single time. The chain carries TRBV10-3 and TRBJ2-3; TRBD2 might be the D (6 bases). This CDR3 is 14 amino acids long. The germline V gene has CDR1 ENHRY and CDR2 SYGVKD. V lost 11 bases and J lost 5, with 20 bases in between. The CDR3 loop reads CAALRGGAGDTQYF. For the CDR3, the DNA is TGTGCCGCGCTTCGGGGCGGGGCTGGAGATACGCAGTATTTT.

The chain joins TRBV18 to TRBJ1-2, with 8 bases lining up with TRBD1. The CDR3 is 12 amino acids. The trim removed 6 bases at V and 8 bases at J, leaving 5 bases unmatched. CDR1 is KGHSH and CDR2 is LQKENI in the germline V gene. Here the CDR3 reads CASSRTGSGYTF. CDR3 coding DNA: TGTGCCAGCTCCCGGACAGGGTCCGGCTACACCTTC.

This clone was observed a handful of times. The chain recombines TRBV4-2 with TRBJ2-1, with 12 positions matching TRBD2. The CDR3 extends over 18 amino acids. With V trimmed by 1 base and J by 8 bases, 12 bases remained unmatched. CDR1 and CDR2 from the germline V gene are LGHNA and YNFKEQ. In DNA, the CDR3 is TGTGCCAGCAGCCAAGGGGGACTAGCGGGCCTGGGCGCGGATGAGCAGTTCTTC. This gives the protein CASSQGGLAGLGADEQFF.